Listed below are T cell receptor beta chains from one sample, sequenced in a study of blood T cell repertoires in COVID-19. TCRdb's table, derived via immunoSEQ multiplex PCR, lists solely in-frame clones and lacks some. The table includes approximately 50,000 clones, 83% detected once. The sequenced material came from peripheral blood. The source is a human donor in a cohort sampled during active COVID-19. The CDR3 runs from the conserved cysteine through the conserved F or W. D genes are given only for firm matches. Not every row has a clone size; where given, it reads once, few, many or a size class.

cdr3_nt,cdr3_aa,d_call,v_call,j_call,cdr3_length,clone_size
TGTGCCAGTTCAGGGAACCTCTACGAGCAGTACTTC,CASSGNLYEQYF,-,TRBV19,TRBJ2-7,12,-
TGTGCCAGCAGCCCCTGGTTGGCGGGCACAGATACGCAGTATTTT,CASSPWLAGTDTQYF,-,TRBV14,TRBJ2-3,15,once
TGTGCCAGTAGTAAGGGGACAGGCTACGAGCAGTACTTC,CASSKGTGYEQYF,TRBD1,TRBV19,TRBJ2-7,13,-
TGTGCCAGTAGAGGCCCAGGCATGAACACTGAAGCTTTCTTT,CASRGPGMNTEAFF,-,TRBV19,TRBJ1-1,14,-
TGTGCCAGTCCTAGGTCAGGGGCAGGTGAAAAACTGTTTTTT,CASPRSGAGEKLFF,-,TRBV19,TRBJ1-4,14,-
TGTGCCAGCGTGAGTCTACCGGGGAACACTGAAGCTTTCTTT,CASVSLPGNTEAFF,-,TRBV18,TRBJ1-1,14,once
TGTGCCAGCAGCTCAATAGCGGGGGCCTACGAGCAGTACTTC,CASSSIAGAYEQYF,TRBD2,TRBV7-9,TRBJ2-7,14,-
TGTGCCAGCAGCTTATTGGCTAGCGGGGGGACTAGCACAGATACGCAGTATTTT,CASSLLASGGTSTDTQYF,TRBD2,TRBV7-6,TRBJ2-3,18,-
TGTGCCATCAGTTTCCGGCCGGAGACTGAAGCTTTCTTT,CAISFRPETEAFF,-,TRBV10-3,TRBJ1-1,13,-
TGTGCCAGCAGAGGGACAGCGTACAATGAGCAGTTCTTC,CASRGTAYNEQFF,TRBD1,TRBV7-9,TRBJ2-1,13,-
TGTGCCTGGAGGCCGGGGGGAGGTGGCTACACCTTC,CAWRPGGGGYTF,-,TRBV30,TRBJ1-2,12,few
TGTGCCAGCAGCTTAGCCGACAGGGGGCGCAATGAGCAGTTCTTC,CASSLADRGRNEQFF,TRBD1,TRBV7-9,TRBJ2-1,15,-
TGTGCCAGCAGCCAAGAGGCGACTACGGCGCAGTATTTT,CASSQEATTAQYF,-,TRBV3-1/TRBV3-2,TRBJ2-3,13,-
TGTGCCAGCAGCCAAGCTTTCTTGAACACTGAAGCTTTCTTT,CASSQAFLNTEAFF,-,TRBV3-1/TRBV3-2,TRBJ1-1,14,-
TGTGCCAGTACTACAGGGTCAACTGGAAACACCATATATTTT,CASTTGSTGNTIYF,-,TRBV19,TRBJ1-3,14,-
TGTGCCAGCAGCTCTAGGGTACTAGCGGGGTTTCGGTTCTTC,CASSSRVLAGFRFF,TRBD2,TRBV7-2,TRBJ2-1,14,-
TGTGCCAGCAGCCGCGGGGACAGGGTCCTGCCCCAGCATTTT,CASSRGDRVLPQHF,TRBD1,TRBV5-6,TRBJ1-5,14,-
TGTGCCACCAGGGTCCAGGGGGCGAACACTGAAGCTTTCTTT,CATRVQGANTEAFF,TRBD1,TRBV24-1,TRBJ1-1,14,-
TGTGCCAGCACCAGGGGGCTTGCTAATGAAAAACTGTTTTTT,CASTRGLANEKLFF,TRBD1,TRBV3-1/TRBV3-2,TRBJ1-4,14,-
TGTGCCAGTAGGGGACTAGCGGGGGGTGCAAGTACGCAGTATTTT,CASRGLAGGASTQYF,TRBD2,TRBV19,TRBJ2-3,15,-
TGTGCCAGCAGGTCACCCTGGGGCCGCGGAAACACCATATATTTT,CASRSPWGRGNTIYF,-,TRBV2,TRBJ1-3,15,-
TGTGCCAGCAGCTCCCAAAGCGGGGAGCCCGGGGAGCTGTTTTTT,CASSSQSGEPGELFF,TRBD2,TRBV7-2,TRBJ2-2,15,-
TGTGCCAGCAGCTTGGTGGCATCCGGGGAGCTGTTTTTT,CASSLVASGELFF,-,TRBV5-5,TRBJ2-2,13,-
TGTGCCAGCAGCAAACGGGACTCTCCAAATGAGCAGTTCTTC,CASSKRDSPNEQFF,-,TRBV7-8,TRBJ2-1,14,-
TGTGCCAGTAGTATGTCTAGCGGGGTCTACGAGCAGTACTTC,CASSMSSGVYEQYF,TRBD2,TRBV19,TRBJ2-7,14,-
TGCGCCAGCAGGGGGAGGCAGTCCTACGAGCAGTACTTC,CASRGRQSYEQYF,-,TRBV10-2,TRBJ2-7,13,few
TGTGCCAGCAGCTCCCCGGACAGGGGGCAAACGAACACCATATATTTT,CASSSPDRGQTNTIYF,TRBD1,TRBV7-9,TRBJ1-3,16,-
TGCAGTGCTAGTCCAGGGGCCTCGAACACCGGGGAGCTGTTTTTT,CSASPGASNTGELFF,-,TRBV20-1,TRBJ2-2,15,-
TGCGCCAGCAGCCGCGGAGGCGGGGACGAGCAGTACTTC,CASSRGGGDEQYF,-,TRBV4-1,TRBJ2-7,13,-
TGTGCCTGGAGCCCATGGGGCCCAAGCACAGATACGCAGTATTTT,CAWSPWGPSTDTQYF,-,TRBV30,TRBJ2-3,15,-
TGTGCCAGCACTACGGGTAATCAGCCCCAGCATTTT,CASTTGNQPQHF,-,TRBV12-3/TRBV12-4,TRBJ1-5,12,-
TGTGCCAGCAGTGCAGCGGTTGGGGACAGATATTTGTGGGGCTACACCTTC,CASSAAVGDRYLWGYTF,TRBD1,TRBV2,TRBJ1-2,17,once
TGTGCCAGCTCACCAGCGGAGACCCAGTACTTC,CASSPAETQYF,-,TRBV18,TRBJ2-5,11,-
TGTGCCAGCAGCGGCGGACAGGGTACCTACGAGCAGTACTTC,CASSGGQGTYEQYF,TRBD1,TRBV9,TRBJ2-7,14,once
TGCAGCGTTCTAACGATCAGGGGCGCCACTGAAGCTTTCTTT,CSVLTIRGATEAFF,-,TRBV29-1,TRBJ1-1,14,-
TGTGCCAGCAGCGCCGAATGGGGGCCGTGGGACACCATATATTTT,CASSAEWGPWDTIYF,-,TRBV9,TRBJ1-3,15,-
TGCGCCAGCAGTGATCGGATAGCGCGCCACAATGAGCAGTTCTTC,CASSDRIARHNEQFF,-,TRBV10-2,TRBJ2-1,15,-
TGTGCCAGCAGCTTAAGCAGGGGGCGGGGGGAGCAGTACTTC,CASSLSRGRGEQYF,-,TRBV6-5,TRBJ2-7,14,once
TGTGCCAGTAGTATCATCAGCGGAGGCTACTCTGGAAACACCATATATTTT,CASSIISGGYSGNTIYF,-,TRBV19,TRBJ1-3,17,-
TGTGCCAGCCGGGGGGAGGGGCCTGAAGCTTTCTTT,CASRGEGPEAFF,-,TRBV3-1/TRBV3-2,TRBJ1-1,12,-
TGTGCCAGCAGTTTAGATATTTATCAGCCCCAGCATTTT,CASSLDIYQPQHF,-,TRBV12-3/TRBV12-4,TRBJ1-5,13,once
TGTGCCAGTAGTCGGACAGGCGGGGACCTGGTGGTGAAAGCTTTCTTT,CASSRTGGDLVVKAFF,TRBD1,TRBV19,TRBJ1-1,16,-
TGTGCCAGCAGCGTAGGGGGGGGCGCGGACGAGCAGTACTTC,CASSVGGGADEQYF,-,TRBV9,TRBJ2-7,14,-
TGTGCCACCAGTGACTCCGGACTAGCGGGGGCTCAAGAGACCCAGTACTTC,CATSDSGLAGAQETQYF,TRBD2,TRBV24-1,TRBJ2-5,17,-
TGTGCCAGCAGAGCGGGGGCGGGGGGAAACATTCAGTACTTC,CASRAGAGGNIQYF,TRBD2,TRBV5-8,TRBJ2-4,14,-
TGTGCCAGCAGCCATCATGGACTAGCGGGGGGTACCGGGGAGCTGTTTTTT,CASSHHGLAGGTGELFF,TRBD2,TRBV7-9,TRBJ2-2,17,few
TGTGCCAGCAGAAGGGACAGCTCCTACGAGCAGTACTTC,CASRRDSSYEQYF,TRBD1,TRBV2,TRBJ2-7,13,-
TGTGCCAGCAGCTTACTCGCCTACGAGCAGTACTTC,CASSLLAYEQYF,-,TRBV11-2,TRBJ2-7,12,-
TGCGCCAGCAGCTATGACCCCCGGGAAGAGACCCAGTACTTC,CASSYDPREETQYF,-,TRBV5-1,TRBJ2-5,14,-
TGTGCCACCAGCAGAGCCGGGGGGCACTACGAGCAGTACTTC,CATSRAGGHYEQYF,-,TRBV15,TRBJ2-7,14,-
TGTGCCAGGTTATTTCCCCATGGACTCCTGGGGACTGAAGCTTTCTTT,CARLFPHGLLGTEAFF,-,TRBV21-1,TRBJ1-1,16,-
TGTGCCAGCAGTCTTTCCGGGGTGGTCGAGCAGTACTTC,CASSLSGVVEQYF,-,TRBV12-3/TRBV12-4,TRBJ2-7,13,-
TGTGCCAGCAGTTCAGGTATCAGGGCCTACGAGCAGTACTTC,CASSSGIRAYEQYF,-,TRBV27,TRBJ2-7,14,-
TGTGCCAGCAGTTCCCCAGGGGTAGCTTTCTTT,CASSSPGVAFF,-,TRBV6-5,TRBJ1-1,11,-
TGTGCCAGCAGCTGGAGATGGACTTCGAACACTGAAGCTTTCTTT,CASSWRWTSNTEAFF,-,TRBV5-5,TRBJ1-1,15,once
TGTGCCAGCAGCTTAGAGGGGGGAGGAACGATCGGGGAGCTGTTTTTT,CASSLEGGGTIGELFF,-,TRBV11-2,TRBJ2-2,16,once
TGTGCCACCAGTGATCCCGGCGGGGAAGATAGCACAGATACGCAGTATTTT,CATSDPGGEDSTDTQYF,-,TRBV24-1,TRBJ2-3,17,-
TGTGCCAGTAGGGAGACTCTAGCCAAAAACATTCAGTACTTC,CASRETLAKNIQYF,-,TRBV19,TRBJ2-4,14,-